This T cell receptor (beta chain) is drawn from a study of T cell repertoires in cytomegalovirus infection. Across the study: Carrying CMV and the relevant HLA type showed in public TCR beta signatures.

The CDR3 consists of 15 residues. Trimming shortened V by 7 bases and J by 0 bases, and 13 bases separated the two germline ends. Looked up from germline, CDR1 is LNHDA and CDR2 is SQIVND (reference sequence). TCRdb passed the reads through MiXCR, listing each CDR3 protein once. This table holds roughly 230,000 distinct CDR3 sequences, roughly 22% found once. This clonotype was picked up many times. Its antigen is not identified. General observations from the study: HLA-C-restricted CMV-specific TCR beta clonotypes prevailed in the ex vivo response. Using cumulative public TCR beta family frequency, the authors identified those who carried CMV together with the relevant HLA.

This receptor was identified in a human donor in good health (CMV status not recorded). Some clones in this sample may be carry-over from other donors' samples. Sequenced: CD8+ T cells from PBMCs. This chain links TRBV19 with TRBJ1-5, with D perhaps matching TRBD1 (6 bases). CDR3 loop: CASIPGTRSNQPQHF. In DNA form, the CDR3 reads TGTGCCAGTATCCCGGGGACACGTAGCAATCAGCCCCAGCATTTT.